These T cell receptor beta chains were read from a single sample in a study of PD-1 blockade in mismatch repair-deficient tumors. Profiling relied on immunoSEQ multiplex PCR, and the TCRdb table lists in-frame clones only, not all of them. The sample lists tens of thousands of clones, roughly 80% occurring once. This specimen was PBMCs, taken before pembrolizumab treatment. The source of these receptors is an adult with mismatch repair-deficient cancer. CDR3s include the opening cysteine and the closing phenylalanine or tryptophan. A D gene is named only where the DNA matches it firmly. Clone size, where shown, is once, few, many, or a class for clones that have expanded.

TGTGCCAGCAGCGTCCTGGACAGGAGGAACACCGGGGAGCTGTTTTTT | CASSVLDRRNTGELFF | TRBV9 | TRBD1 | - | TRBJ2-2
TGCGCCAGCAGGTTGACAGGGGGGTCCAACGAGCAGTACTTC | CASRLTGGSNEQYF | TRBV5-1 | TRBD1 | - | TRBJ2-7
TGTGCCAGCAGCTTAGACGGGGAAGATGACATTCAGTACTTC | CASSLDGEDDIQYF | TRBV7-3 | - | - | TRBJ2-4
TGTGCCAGCAGCTTCGCTGGACAGGCCTATCAAGAGACCCAGTACTTC | CASSFAGQAYQETQYF | TRBV7-9 | TRBD1 | - | TRBJ2-5
TGTGCCAGCAGCGGACAGGGGGACTTCTATGGCTACACCTTC | CASSGQGDFYGYTF | TRBV2 | TRBD1 | - | TRBJ1-2
TGTGCCAGCAGCTCGGGACTAGCGGGAGGGACCGGCAACATTCAGTACTTC | CASSSGLAGGTGNIQYF | TRBV5-8 | TRBD2 | - | TRBJ2-4
TGTGCCAGCACCCCATCGGGGACAGGGGTTACTGAAGCTTTCTTT | CASTPSGTGVTEAFF | TRBV6-5 | TRBD1 | once | TRBJ1-1
TGTGCCAGCAGTCCCTTCCAGACAGGGGGGATCGATGGCTACACCTTC | CASSPFQTGGIDGYTF | TRBV6-6 | TRBD1 | - | TRBJ1-2
TGTGCCAGCAGCGTAGTAGGGACAGGGGCCTACAATGAGCAGTTCTTC | CASSVVGTGAYNEQFF | TRBV9 | TRBD1 | - | TRBJ2-1
TGTGCCAGCAGCAGAGGACAGGCGCGAACCTACGAGCAGTACTTC | CASSRGQARTYEQYF | TRBV11-3 | TRBD1 | - | TRBJ2-7
TGTGCCAGCAGCCCATTCTCTGGGGGACTAGCGGGCAGCTCCTACGAGCAGTACTTC | CASSPFSGGLAGSSYEQYF | TRBV28 | TRBD2 | - | TRBJ2-7
TGTGCCAGCAGTGATCCAGCTAGCGGACTAACCTACAATGAGCAGTTCTTC | CASSDPASGLTYNEQFF | TRBV2 | TRBD2 | - | TRBJ2-1
TGTGCCATCAGGCCCGGACTTCCCTCCTACAATGAGCAGTTCTTC | CAIRPGLPSYNEQFF | TRBV10-3 | - | - | TRBJ2-1
TGTGCCAGCTCACTACAGGCCGAAATGAACACTGAAGCTTTCTTT | CASSLQAEMNTEAFF | TRBV18 | - | - | TRBJ1-1
TGTGCCAGCAGTTACTATGACAGCCTCCTCTATGGCTACACCTTC | CASSYYDSLLYGYTF | TRBV6-6 | - | - | TRBJ1-2
TGTGCCACCAGCGCCCCCGTGACAGGGGGGTACGAGCAGTACTTC | CATSAPVTGGYEQYF | TRBV15 | TRBD1 | - | TRBJ2-7
TGTGCCAGCAGTCCCCCCCCCTATGGGAACACTGAAGCTTTCTTT | CASSPPPYGNTEAFF | TRBV28 | - | - | TRBJ1-1
TGTGCCAGCAGCTTACAAGCGGGAGGTTACAATGAGCAGTTCTTC | CASSLQAGGYNEQFF | TRBV7-3 | TRBD2 | - | TRBJ2-1
TGTGCCAGCAACGAAGGGGCGGACGGAAACACCATATATTTT | CASNEGADGNTIYF | TRBV5-4 | - | - | TRBJ1-3
TGTGCCAGCAGTCCCTTGGGGGGGAACACCGGGGAGCTGTTTTTT | CASSPLGGNTGELFF | TRBV27 | - | - | TRBJ2-2
TGTGCCAGCAGCTTAGACCCGGGACTAGCGGGAGTACGGGGGTCTTACAATGAGCAGTTCTTC | CASSLDPGLAGVRGSYNEQFF | TRBV7-6 | TRBD2 | - | TRBJ2-1
TGCAGCTCGTGGGCTAGCGCTTACAATGAGCAGTTCTTC | CSSWASAYNEQFF | TRBV29-1 | - | - | TRBJ2-1
TGTGCCAGCAGTGGGACAAGCTATGGCTACACCTTC | CASSGTSYGYTF | TRBV2 | - | - | TRBJ1-2
TGTGCCAGCAGTGTAGCCCCGGCCTACGAGCAGTACTTC | CASSVAPAYEQYF | TRBV28 | - | few | TRBJ2-7
TGTGCCAGCAGCGAGGGACAGGGGAGCTCCTACGAGCAGTACTTC | CASSEGQGSSYEQYF | TRBV9 | TRBD1 | - | TRBJ2-7
TGTGCCAGCAGTTTGAGGGCGAGTCAATACGAGCAGTACTTC | CASSLRASQYEQYF | TRBV27 | - | - | TRBJ2-7
TGTGCCATTAAGGGGAATGAGCAGTTCTTC | CAIKGNEQFF | TRBV28 | - | - | TRBJ2-1
TGTGCCAGCAGCGACCGGGACAGGGCCACCGGGGAGCTGTTTTTT | CASSDRDRATGELFF | TRBV9 | TRBD1 | once | TRBJ2-2
TGTGCCAGCAGTGAAAGGGAGCCCCACTCTGGAAACACCATATATTTT | CASSEREPHSGNTIYF | TRBV6-1 | - | few | TRBJ1-3
TGCGCCAGCAGCCCGGGACAGGGCTCCGGGGCCAACGTCCTGACTTTC | CASSPGQGSGANVLTF | TRBV10-1 | TRBD1 | - | TRBJ2-6
TGCGCCAGCCGACAGGGTAATAATTCACCCCTCCACTTT | CASRQGNNSPLHF | TRBV10-2 | TRBD1 | - | TRBJ1-6
TGTGCCAGCAGCCCCAGGGCGGCTCGGGGGGCTCCTCAAGAGACCCAGTACTTC | CASSPRAARGAPQETQYF | TRBV5-6 | - | - | TRBJ2-5
TGTGCCACCAGCAGAGATCCGGCAGGGAACTATGGCTACACCTTC | CATSRDPAGNYGYTF | TRBV15 | - | - | TRBJ1-2
TGCGCCAGCAGCCTGAAGACAATGACAGGTGACGGCTACACCTTC | CASSLKTMTGDGYTF | TRBV4-1 | - | once | TRBJ1-2
TGTGCCAGCGGGACTAGCCCTTACAATGAGCAGTTCTTC | CASGTSPYNEQFF | TRBV6-5 | TRBD2 | - | TRBJ2-1
TGCAGCGTAGTTACATCAGGGGGCATTAACTATGGCTACACCTTC | CSVVTSGGINYGYTF | TRBV29-1 | TRBD1 | - | TRBJ1-2
TGTGCCAGCAGCCGAACCACCATTCTAGCGGCCCAGGGATGGACCCAGTACTTC | CASSRTTILAAQGWTQYF | TRBV21-1 | - | - | TRBJ2-5
TGTGCCAGCAGCACCGGCTCTGGGGCCAACGTCCTGACTTTC | CASSTGSGANVLTF | TRBV7-8 | - | - | TRBJ2-6
TGTGCCAGCAGTACCACTAGCGGGAACACCGGGGAGCTGTTTTTT | CASSTTSGNTGELFF | TRBV28 | TRBD2 | - | TRBJ2-2
TGCGCCAGCAGCCTGATCGGGGGAGAGGGGAAAAAACTGTTTTTT | CASSLIGGEGKKLFF | TRBV5-1 | - | - | TRBJ1-4
TGTGCCAGTAGTATGTTAAGGAGAGCCAACGTCCTGACTTTC | CASSMLRRANVLTF | TRBV19 | - | - | TRBJ2-6
TGTGCCAGCACTGGTATAGGGACTAGTAGCGAGCAGTACTTC | CASTGIGTSSEQYF | TRBV27 | TRBD2 | once | TRBJ2-7
TGCAGCGTTGGTCGGGTGAACACTGAAGCTTTCTTT | CSVGRVNTEAFF | TRBV29-1 | - | few | TRBJ1-1
TGTGCTAGCAGTCAAGCGACAGGATCCGAGCAGTACTTC | CASSQATGSEQYF | TRBV7-7 | - | few | TRBJ2-7
TGTGCCTGGAGTGTCGACAGGGGGTGGTACGAGCAGTACTTC | CAWSVDRGWYEQYF | TRBV30 | TRBD1 | few | TRBJ2-7
TGTGCCAGCTCACCACTTGTGGCGGGAGGGTCTGGCGCTGAGCAGTTCTTC | CASSPLVAGGSGAEQFF | TRBV18 | TRBD2 | - | TRBJ2-1
TGTGCCAGCAGTTCATACAGGGGGCGGAATGAGCAGTTCTTC | CASSSYRGRNEQFF | TRBV11-2 | TRBD1 | - | TRBJ2-1
TGTGCCAGCAGTTACCTGGCGGGAGAAGGGGGCTACGAGCAGTACTTC | CASSYLAGEGGYEQYF | TRBV5-4 | - | - | TRBJ2-7
TGTGCCAGCAGCCTCAGCCCGGACAGGGCCATCTACGAGCAGTACTTC | CASSLSPDRAIYEQYF | TRBV5-6 | TRBD1 | - | TRBJ2-7
TGTGCCAGCAGCTTAGAATCGTACTACTCCTACAATGAGCAGTTCTTC | CASSLESYYSYNEQFF | TRBV11-3 | - | - | TRBJ2-1
TGTGCCAGCAGGGGACAGGGGGCTTCTTCTGAAGCTTTCTTT | CASRGQGASSEAFF | TRBV2 | TRBD1 | - | TRBJ1-1
TGTGCCAGCAGCTCTCTCCCGTGGGGGGCTGGAAACACCATATATTTT | CASSSLPWGAGNTIYF | TRBV7-9 | - | - | TRBJ1-3
TGTGCCAGCAGTTCTGACAGGGGTGGAAACACCATATATTTT | CASSSDRGGNTIYF | TRBV6-5 | TRBD1 | once | TRBJ1-3
TGTGCCAGCAGTTATAGCAGACTAGCCAAAAACATTCAGTACTTC | CASSYSRLAKNIQYF | TRBV11-3 | - | - | TRBJ2-4
TGTGCCAGCAGCTTGGCAGGGGCCCACGAGCAGTACTTC | CASSLAGAHEQYF | TRBV5-4 | - | - | TRBJ2-7
TGTGCCAGCAGAGAGACTGGTATCAATGAGCAGTTCTTC | CASRETGINEQFF | TRBV6-1 | - | - | TRBJ2-1
TGTGCCTGGAGTGTACAGATAGGGGGAAATGAAAAACTGTTTTTT | CAWSVQIGGNEKLFF | TRBV30 | - | - | TRBJ1-4
TGCGCCAGCAGCACGGAGGACAGAATGGAAACTGAAGCTTTCTTT | CASSTEDRMETEAFF | TRBV5-1 | - | - | TRBJ1-1
TGTGCCATCAGTGCCCCATTAAGTAGCGGGAGCCGCTACAATGAGCAGTTCTTC | CAISAPLSSGSRYNEQFF | TRBV10-3 | TRBD2 | - | TRBJ2-1